The 27 T cell receptor beta chains listed next were all sequenced from one sample in a study of cytomegalovirus exposure and HLA in healthy donors. The PCR had 60 Vbeta and 13 Jbeta primers. Using immunoSEQ multiplex PCR, the repertoire was profiled, and TCRdb retains in-frame clones only, with some absent. The sample includes roughly 200,000 clones, 78% of them seen just once. The sequenced sample was PBMCs. All receptors come from a female donor in good health and CMV-seronegative.

This clone came up a few times. The V and J genes are TRBV19 and TRBJ1-1, with a tentative D call TRBD1 (6 bases). The CDR3 has 15 amino acids. V shed 5 bases and J shed 6 bases, with 19 bases lying between them. CDR1 LNHDA and CDR2 SQIVND come from the germline V gene (reference sequence). CDR3 sequence reads: CASSPRTESTSEAFF. Written as DNA, the CDR3 is TGTGCCAGTAGTCCTAGGACAGAGAGTACGTCTGAAGCTTTCTTT.

This sequence joins TRBV11-2 and TRBJ2-3; D possibly corresponds to TRBD1 (6 bases). The germline CDR1 and CDR2 sequences are SGHAT and FQNNGV. The CDR3 consists of 14 residues. Trimming stripped 5 bases from V and 6 bases from J, with 15 bases between. The CDR3 loop reads CASSPRDNGDTQYF. The CDR3 DNA reads TGTGCCAGCAGCCCCCGGGACAATGGGGATACGCAGTATTTT.

Turning to this clone: One end of the junction is discordant with germline, which a read error may explain. J is TRBJ2-5 and V is TRBV11-2, with 7 bases matching TRBD1. The J call may be in error: the DNA end matches TRBJ2-7 better. The V gene's germline CDR1 is SGHAT and CDR2 FQNNGV. CDR3 length equals 13 residues. The CDR3 protein is CASSVDRVPEQYF. The DNA of the CDR3 is TGTGCCAGCAGCGTAGACAGGGTTCCCGAGCAGTACTTC.

This chain uses TRBV7-8 with TRBJ1-5; TRBD1 aligns across 7 bases. Germline V gene data show CDR1 as SGHVS and CDR2 as FQNEAQ. CDR3 length equals 14 residues. V lost 5 bases and J lost 4; bases outside the gene matches: 5. This CDR3 reads CASSQGVGNQPQHF. The DNA for the CDR3 is TGTGCCAGCAGCCAGGGGGTCGGAAATCAGCCCCAGCATTTT.

The chain has TRBV7-2 and TRBJ2-7; 8 bases align to TRBD2. Looked up from germline, CDR1 is SGHTA and CDR2 is FQGNSA. V dropped 2 bases and J dropped 3; count of bases not matched to a gene: 6. There are 15 residues in the CDR3. The CDR3 loop reads CASSLSGGQFYEQYF. As DNA, the CDR3 is TGTGCCAGCAGCTTAAGCGGGGGCCAATTCTACGAGCAGTACTTC.

The V and J genes are TRBV5-1 and TRBJ2-5; a weak D match, TRBD2 (5 bases). With 2 bases removed from V and 5 bases from J, the gap between germline ends came to 25 bases. The CDR3 runs to 18 residues. The germline V gene has CDR1 SGHRS and CDR2 YFSETQ. The CDR3 reads CASSFLAESRGGRETQYF. In DNA, the CDR3 is TGCGCCAGCAGCTTTCTAGCCGAAAGTCGGGGTGGGCGGGAGACCCAGTACTTC. Drawing the rest from reference TRBV5-1 and TRBJ2-5, the complete variable domain is KAGVTQTPRYLIKTRGQQVTLSCSPISGHRSVSWYQQTPGQGLQFLFEYFSETQRNKGNFPGRFSGRQFSNSRSEMNVSTLELGDSALYLCASSFLAESRGGRETQYFGPGTRLLVL.

The V call is TRBV9, the J call TRBJ2-1, with 9 bases lining up with TRBD2. The CDR3 covers 14 residues. Per the germline V gene, CDR1 is SGDLS and CDR2 is YYNGEE. After removal of 4 bases from V and 9 bases from J, the junction contained 8 bases not matched to a gene. CDR3 bases: TGTGCCAGCAGCCCAGGGACTAGCCTGCGTGAGCAGTTCTTC. Its translation is CASSPGTSLREQFF.

Here the CDR3 DNA reads TGTGCCAGCAGCTTAAGTTTGTTGGGGGGAGAGACCCAGTACTTC. It translates to CASSLSLLGGETQYF. This rearrangement joins TRBV11-2 to TRBJ2-5; possibly TRBD2 for D (6 bases). CDR3 size: 15 residues. Trimming shortened V by 2 bases and J by 4 bases, and 14 bases separated the two germline ends. Germline CDR1 reads SGHAT; CDR2 reads FQNNGV.

This clone was counted a few times. The chain combines TRBV28 with TRBJ1-2; maybe TRBD1 (5 bases). The germline V and J ends were trimmed by 7 bases and 7 bases, with 16 bases remaining between them. The germline V gene has CDR1 MDHEN and CDR2 SYDVKM. This CDR3 contains 13 residues. The CDR3: CASKTPGGRGYTF. CDR3 sequence (DNA): TGTGCCAGCAAAACCCCCGGGGGTCGTGGCTACACCTTC.

The rearrangement links TRBV7-3 to TRBJ1-1; 7 bases are shared with TRBD1. This CDR3 contains 14 residues. Germline CDR1 is SGHTA and CDR2 is FQGTGA. The junction had 6 bases not matched to a gene; V was cut back by 5 bases and J by 3 bases. Here the CDR3 DNA reads TGTGCCAGCAGCGAACAGGGGTGGGACACTGAAGCTTTCTTT. Protein product: CASSEQGWDTEAFF.

The chain is built from TRBV6-5 and TRBJ1-3, with D possibly matching TRBD1 (5 bases). The CDR3 has 14 amino acids. With 4 bases removed from V and 8 bases from J, the gap between germline ends came to 15 bases. The germline V gene encodes CDR1 MNHEY and CDR2 SVGAGI. DNA of the CDR3: TGTGCCAGCAGTTTGACAGTTCTGTACCACACCATATATTTT. Translating gives CASSLTVLYHTIYF.

The chain has TRBV4-2 and TRBJ2-4, with a weak D call TRBD2 (6 bases). V was clipped by 0 bases and J by 2 bases, with 14 bases between them. CDR3 length equals 17 residues. Germline V lookup: CDR1 LGHNA, CDR2 YNFKEQ. CDR3 in amino acids: CASSQDAAGSTKNIQYF. Written as DNA, the CDR3 is TGTGCCAGCAGCCAAGATGCGGCGGGGTCGACCAAAAACATTCAGTACTTC.

V and J are TRBV7-9 and TRBJ2-7, with 9 bases lining up with TRBD2. The trim removed 2 bases at V and 1 base at J, leaving 12 bases unmatched. The V gene's germline CDR1 is SEHNR and CDR2 FQNEAQ (reference sequence). The CDR3 consists of 18 residues. In nucleotides, the CDR3 is TGTGCCAGCAGCTTATTATTAGCGGGAGCCGCGCCTTCCTACGAGCAGTACTTC. It translates to CASSLLLAGAAPSYEQYF.

The chain recombines TRBV9 with TRBJ2-7, with 7 bases identical to TRBD2. This CDR3 is 15 amino acids long. CDR1 and CDR2 (germline): SGDLS, YYNGEE. The J segment lost 3 bases and the V segment lost 0 bases, leaving 6 bases of the junction unmatched. Written as DNA, the CDR3 is TGTGCCAGCAGCGTAGTCGCGGGAGTTAACTACGAGCAGTACTTC. Translation: CASSVVAGVNYEQYF.

This clone was recorded once. The chain has TRBV19 and TRBJ1-5, with D maybe TRBD1 (5 bases). The V and J ends lost 8 bases and 8 bases respectively, with 16 bases between them. This CDR3 region has 13 residues. The V gene's germline CDR1 is LNHDA and CDR2 SQIVND (reference sequence). As DNA, the CDR3 is TGTGCCAGTGCGCAGGGTCGGGGGGAGCCCCAGCATTTT. Its protein product is CASAQGRGEPQHF.

The genes are TRBV27 and TRBJ1-6, with 9 bases fitting TRBD1. Germline CDR1 is MNHEY and CDR2 is SMNVEV (reference sequence). The CDR3 loop spans 16 amino acids. With V trimmed by 2 bases and J by 10 bases, 9 bases remained unmatched. DNA of the CDR3: TGTGCCAGCAGTTTAACATGGACAGGGGCGACCTCACCCCTCCACTTT. Translated: CASSLTWTGATSPLHF.

This rearrangement joins TRBV19 to TRBJ1-4; 9 nucleotides align to TRBD1. CDR1 and CDR2 (germline): LNHDA, SQIVND (reference sequence). The CDR3 loop spans 15 amino acids. V shed 5 bases, J shed 7 bases, and the junction held 8 bases outside the gene matches. CDR3 nucleotides: TGTGCCAGTAGTCAAGGACAGGGGCTGCGTGAAAAACTGTTTTTT. This codes for CASSQGQGLREKLFF.

CDR3 DNA: TGTGCCAGCAGTTACACCTCACGGGGAAGAACTGAAGCTTTCTTT. Its translation: CASSYTSRGRTEAFF. V is TRBV6-5 and J is TRBJ1-1, with no clear D. The CDR3 has 15 amino acids. CDR1 MNHEY and CDR2 SVGAGI come from the germline V gene. Between the trimmed V and J ends, which lost 2 bases and 5 bases, there was a span of 15 bases.

The rearrangement links TRBV6-1 to TRBJ2-3, with 12 bases identical to TRBD1. CDR3 length equals 14 residues. The V gene end was trimmed by 5 bases and the J gene end by 5 bases; junction bases not matched to a gene: 2. Per germline, CDR1 MNHNS and CDR2 SASEGT. This CDR3 is CASSRDRGRDTQYF. The CDR3, as DNA: TGTGCCAGCAGTAGGGACAGGGGGCGAGATACGCAGTATTTT.

This clone was seen only once. The chain employs TRBV18 and TRBJ2-5; no definite D call. This CDR3 has 14 residues. Germline V gene sequence: CDR1 KGHSH, CDR2 LQKENI. The V and J ends lost 4 bases and 2 bases respectively, with 11 bases between them. In DNA, the CDR3 is TGTGCCAGCTCACGCCCAGGAATACAAGAGACCCAGTACTTC. Translated, it gives CASSRPGIQETQYF.

The chain recombines TRBV27 with TRBJ2-7, with D maybe TRBD2 (6 bases). The V end lost 7 bases, the J end lost 2 bases, and 18 bases lay between the germline ends. There are 15 residues in the CDR3. Germline V CDR1 and CDR2: MNHEY, SMNVEV (reference sequence). The CDR3 protein is CASTTRGGQTYEQYF. CDR3 in DNA: TGTGCCAGCACGACTAGGGGAGGCCAAACCTACGAGCAGTACTTC.

This chain uses TRBV2 with TRBJ1-2; a possible D gene is TRBD1 (6 bases). This CDR3 has 13 amino acids. Looked up from germline, CDR1 is SNHLY and CDR2 is FYNNEI. The ends were cut back, 6 bases at V and 4 bases at J, with 12 bases in the middle. The DNA for the CDR3 is TGTGCCAGCAGGGGTGGACAGAGCTATGGCTACACCTTC. Translating gives CASRGGQSYGYTF.

The chain couples TRBV30 to TRBJ2-3, with TRBD2 identical over 8 bases. The CDR3 extends over 13 amino acids. Germline-derived CDR1 and CDR2 are GTSNPN and SVGIG (reference sequence). The CDR3 here is CARGVAGTDTQYF. CDR3 coding DNA: TGTGCGCGGGGGGTAGCGGGCACAGATACGCAGTATTTT. Complete variable domain (other parts from reference TRBV30 and TRBJ2-3): SQTIHQWPATLVQPVGSPLSLECTVEGTSNPNLYWYRQAAGRGLQLLFYSVGIGQISSEVPQNLSASRPQDRQFILSSKKLLLSDSGFYLCARGVAGTDTQYFGPGTRLTVL.

The J gene is TRBJ1-2, the V gene TRBV5-4; D is unclear. With 0 bases removed from V and 4 bases from J, the gap between germline ends came to 16 bases. Germline lookup yields CDR1 SGHNT and CDR2 YYREEE (reference sequence). CDR3 length: 16 residues. CDR3 in amino acids: CASSLGRRDSIYGYTF. In DNA, the CDR3 is TGTGCCAGCAGCTTGGGCCGGAGGGATTCGATCTATGGCTACACCTTC.

The chain has TRBV28 and TRBJ2-1; 13 bases are shared with TRBD2. Germline CDR1 is MDHEN and CDR2 is SYDVKM. V gave up 8 bases and J gave up 6 bases; unmatched junction bases: 7. The CDR3 runs to 15 residues. CDR3: CASGSGTSGTNEQFF. The CDR3 DNA sequence: TGTGCCAGCGGATCCGGGACTAGCGGGACCAATGAGCAGTTCTTC.

The chain links TRBV29-1 to TRBJ2-2; D may be TRBD2 (6 bases). CDR3 length equals 13 residues. Trimming shortened V by 7 bases and J by 0 bases, and 9 bases separated the two germline ends. Germline V CDR1 and CDR2: SQVTM, ANQGSEA. Written as DNA, the CDR3 is TGCAGCGCAGGGACTTCGAACACCGGGGAGCTGTTTTTT. This codes for CSAGTSNTGELFF.

CDR3 sequence reads: CASSPSIAGSSYNEQFF. The CDR3 DNA reads TGTGCCAGCAGCCCAAGCATAGCGGGAAGCTCCTACAATGAGCAGTTCTTC. The chain recombines TRBV7-6 with TRBJ2-1, with TRBD2 matching 8 bases. Germline V gene lookup returns CDR1 SGHVS and CDR2 FNYEAQ. V shed 5 bases, J shed 0 bases, and the junction held 9 bases outside the gene matches. The CDR3 extends over 17 amino acids.